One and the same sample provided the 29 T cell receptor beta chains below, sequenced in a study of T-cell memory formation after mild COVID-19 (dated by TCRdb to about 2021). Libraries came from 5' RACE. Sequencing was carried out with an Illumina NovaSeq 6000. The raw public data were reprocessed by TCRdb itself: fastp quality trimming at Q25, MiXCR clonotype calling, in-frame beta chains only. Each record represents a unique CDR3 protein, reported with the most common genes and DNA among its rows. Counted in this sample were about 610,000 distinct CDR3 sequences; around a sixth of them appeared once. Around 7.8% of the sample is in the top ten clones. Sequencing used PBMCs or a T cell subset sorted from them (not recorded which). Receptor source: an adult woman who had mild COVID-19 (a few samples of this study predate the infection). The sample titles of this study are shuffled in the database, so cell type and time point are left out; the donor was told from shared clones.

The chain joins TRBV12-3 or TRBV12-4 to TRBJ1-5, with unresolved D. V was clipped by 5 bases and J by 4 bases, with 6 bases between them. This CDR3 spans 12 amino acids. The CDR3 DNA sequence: TGTGCCAGCAGTACGCCGAATCAGCCCCAGCATTTT. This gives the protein CASSTPNQPQHF.

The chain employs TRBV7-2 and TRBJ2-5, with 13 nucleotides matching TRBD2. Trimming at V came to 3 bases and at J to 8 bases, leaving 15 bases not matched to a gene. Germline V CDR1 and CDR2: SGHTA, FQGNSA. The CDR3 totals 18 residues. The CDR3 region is CASSFGLAGVFQVDTQYF. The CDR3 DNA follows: TGTGCCAGCAGCTTCGGACTAGCGGGGGTGTTTCAAGTAGACACCCAGTACTTC.

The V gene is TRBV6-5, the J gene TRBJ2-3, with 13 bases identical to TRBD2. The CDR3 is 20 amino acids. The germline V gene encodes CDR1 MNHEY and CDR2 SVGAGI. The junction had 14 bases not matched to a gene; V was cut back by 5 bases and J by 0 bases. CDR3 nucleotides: TGTGCCAGCAGTCTCGGACTAGCGGGAGCTAAGGGGTCTAGCACAGATACGCAGTATTTT. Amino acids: CASSLGLAGAKGSSTDTQYF.

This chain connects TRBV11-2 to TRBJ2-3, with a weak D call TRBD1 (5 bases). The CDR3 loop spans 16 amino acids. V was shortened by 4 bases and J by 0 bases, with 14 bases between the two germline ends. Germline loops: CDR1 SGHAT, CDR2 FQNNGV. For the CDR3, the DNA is TGTGCCAGCAGCTCCTGGTGGCAGGGAAGCACAGATACGCAGTATTTT. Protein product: CASSSWWQGSTDTQYF. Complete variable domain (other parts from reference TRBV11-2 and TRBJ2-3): EAGVAQSPRYKIIEKRQSVAFWCNPISGHATLYWYQQILGQGPKLLIQFQNNGVVDDSQLPKDRFSAERLKGVDSTLKIQPAKLEDSAVYLCASSSWWQGSTDTQYFGPGTRLTVL.

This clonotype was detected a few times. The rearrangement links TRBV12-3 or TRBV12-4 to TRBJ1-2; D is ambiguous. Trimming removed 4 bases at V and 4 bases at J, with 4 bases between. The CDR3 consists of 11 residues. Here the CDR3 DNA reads TGTGCCAGCAGTTATCTCTATGGCTACACCTTC. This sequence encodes CASSYLYGYTF.

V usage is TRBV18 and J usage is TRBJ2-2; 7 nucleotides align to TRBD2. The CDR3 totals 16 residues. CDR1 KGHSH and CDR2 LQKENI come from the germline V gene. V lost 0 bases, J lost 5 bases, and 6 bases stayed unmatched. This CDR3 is CASSPPRGRGTGELFF. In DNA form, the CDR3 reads TGTGCCAGCTCACCACCCCGCGGGAGAGGTACCGGGGAGCTGTTTTTT.

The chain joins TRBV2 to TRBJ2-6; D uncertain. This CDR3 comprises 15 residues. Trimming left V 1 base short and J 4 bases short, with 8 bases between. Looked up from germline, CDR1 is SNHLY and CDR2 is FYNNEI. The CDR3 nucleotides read TGTGCCAGCAGTGAAGTTCCCAGAGGGGCCAACGTCCTGACTTTC. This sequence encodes CASSEVPRGANVLTF.

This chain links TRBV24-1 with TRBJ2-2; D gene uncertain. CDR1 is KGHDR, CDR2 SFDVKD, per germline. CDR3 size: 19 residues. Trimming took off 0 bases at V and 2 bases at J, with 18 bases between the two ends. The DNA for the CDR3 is TGTGCCACCAGTGATTTGAAGGAAAGCCCGGTTTCAAACACCGGGGAGCTGTTTTTT. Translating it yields CATSDLKESPVSNTGELFF.

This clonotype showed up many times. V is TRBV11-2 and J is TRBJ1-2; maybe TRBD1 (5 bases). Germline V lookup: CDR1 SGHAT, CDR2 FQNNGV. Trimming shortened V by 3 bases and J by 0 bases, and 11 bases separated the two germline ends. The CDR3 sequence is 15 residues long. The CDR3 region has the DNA TGTGCCAGCAGCTTTTCCGGGGGACCTAACTATGGCTACACCTTC. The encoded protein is CASSFSGGPNYGYTF. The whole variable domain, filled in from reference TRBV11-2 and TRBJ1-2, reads EAGVAQSPRYKIIEKRQSVAFWCNPISGHATLYWYQQILGQGPKLLIQFQNNGVVDDSQLPKDRFSAERLKGVDSTLKIQPAKLEDSAVYLCASSFSGGPNYGYTFGSGTRLTVV.

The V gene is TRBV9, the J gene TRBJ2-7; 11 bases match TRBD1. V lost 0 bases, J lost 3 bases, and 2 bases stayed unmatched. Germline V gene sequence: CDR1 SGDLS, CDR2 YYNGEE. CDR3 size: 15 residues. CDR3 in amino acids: CASSVEGTGGYEQYF. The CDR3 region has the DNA TGTGCCAGCAGCGTAGAAGGGACAGGGGGCTACGAGCAGTACTTC.

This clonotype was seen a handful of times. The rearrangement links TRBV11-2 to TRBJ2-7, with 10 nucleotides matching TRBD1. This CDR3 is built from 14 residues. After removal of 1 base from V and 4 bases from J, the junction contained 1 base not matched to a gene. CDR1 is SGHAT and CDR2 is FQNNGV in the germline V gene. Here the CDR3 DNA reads TGTGCCAGCAGCTTAGGGGACAGGGGTTACGAGCAGTACTTC. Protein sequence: CASSLGDRGYEQYF.

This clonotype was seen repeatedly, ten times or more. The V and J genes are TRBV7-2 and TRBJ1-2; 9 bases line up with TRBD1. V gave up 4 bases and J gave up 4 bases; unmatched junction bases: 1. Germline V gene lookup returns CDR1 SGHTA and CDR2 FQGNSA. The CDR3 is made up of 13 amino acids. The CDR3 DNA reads TGTGCCAGCAGCTCGGGACAGGGCTATGGCTACACCTTC. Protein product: CASSSGQGYGYTF.

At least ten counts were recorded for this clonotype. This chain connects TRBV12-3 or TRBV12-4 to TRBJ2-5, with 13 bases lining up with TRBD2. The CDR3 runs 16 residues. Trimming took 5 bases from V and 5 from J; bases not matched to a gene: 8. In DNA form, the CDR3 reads TGTGCCAGCAGTCCCGGGGGACTAGCGGGGAGGGAGACCCAGTACTTC. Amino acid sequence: CASSPGGLAGRETQYF.

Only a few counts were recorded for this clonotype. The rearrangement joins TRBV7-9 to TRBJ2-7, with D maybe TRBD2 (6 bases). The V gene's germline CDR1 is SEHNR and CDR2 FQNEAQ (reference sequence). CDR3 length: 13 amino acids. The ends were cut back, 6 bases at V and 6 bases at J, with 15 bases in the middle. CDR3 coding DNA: TGTGCCAGCAGTTTCCCGCTGGGGGGCGAGCAGTACTTC. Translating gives CASSFPLGGEQYF.

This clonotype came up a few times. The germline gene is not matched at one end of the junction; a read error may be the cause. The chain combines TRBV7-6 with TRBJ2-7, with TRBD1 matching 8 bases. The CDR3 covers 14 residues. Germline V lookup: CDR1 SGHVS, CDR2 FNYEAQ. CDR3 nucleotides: TGTGCCAGCAGCCTCGGACAGGGAGGTTACGAGAAGTACTTC. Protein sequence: CASSLGQGGYEKYF.

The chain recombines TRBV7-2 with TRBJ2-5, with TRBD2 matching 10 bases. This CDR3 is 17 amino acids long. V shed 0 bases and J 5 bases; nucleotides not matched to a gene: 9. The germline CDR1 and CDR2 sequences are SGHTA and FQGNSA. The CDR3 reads CASSLAAGLASVETQYF. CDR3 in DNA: TGTGCCAGCAGCTTAGCCGCGGGACTAGCGTCCGTGGAGACCCAGTACTTC.

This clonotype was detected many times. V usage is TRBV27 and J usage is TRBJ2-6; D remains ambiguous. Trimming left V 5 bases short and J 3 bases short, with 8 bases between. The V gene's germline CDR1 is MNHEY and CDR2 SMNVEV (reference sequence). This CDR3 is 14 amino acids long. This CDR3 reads CASSPRSGANVLTF. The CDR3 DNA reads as TGTGCCAGCAGTCCACGCAGTGGGGCCAACGTCCTGACTTTC.

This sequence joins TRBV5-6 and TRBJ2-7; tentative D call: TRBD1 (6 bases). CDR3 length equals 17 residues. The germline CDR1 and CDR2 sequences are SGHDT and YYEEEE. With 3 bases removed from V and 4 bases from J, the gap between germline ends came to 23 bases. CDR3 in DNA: TGTGCCAGCAGCTCGGGACACATGATCGGATACGGGTACGAGCAGTACTTC. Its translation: CASSSGHMIGYGYEQYF.

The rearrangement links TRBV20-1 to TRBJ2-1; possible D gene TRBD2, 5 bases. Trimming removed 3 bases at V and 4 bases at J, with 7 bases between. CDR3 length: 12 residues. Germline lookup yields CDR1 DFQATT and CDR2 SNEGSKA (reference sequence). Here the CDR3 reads CSASRTYNEQFF. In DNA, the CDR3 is TGCAGTGCTAGTCGGACTTACAATGAGCAGTTCTTC.

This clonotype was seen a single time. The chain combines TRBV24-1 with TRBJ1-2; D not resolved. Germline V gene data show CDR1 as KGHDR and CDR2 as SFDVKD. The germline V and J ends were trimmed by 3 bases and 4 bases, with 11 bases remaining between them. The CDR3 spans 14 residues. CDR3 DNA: TGTGCCACCAGTGATCTCGGGATGCGCTATGGCTACACCTTC. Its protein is CATSDLGMRYGYTF.

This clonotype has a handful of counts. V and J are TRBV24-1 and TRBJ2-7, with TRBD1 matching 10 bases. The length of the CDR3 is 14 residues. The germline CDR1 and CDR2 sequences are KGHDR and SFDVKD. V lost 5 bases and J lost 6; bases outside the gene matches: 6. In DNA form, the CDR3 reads TGTGCCACCAGTGGACCGGGACAGGGGAGCGAGCAGTACTTC. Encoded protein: CATSGPGQGSEQYF.

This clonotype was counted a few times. This CDR3 is CASSQQTGFGANVLTF. The CDR3 coding sequence is TGCGCCAGCAGCCAACAAACAGGGTTTGGGGCCAACGTCCTGACTTTC. The chain links TRBV4-3 to TRBJ2-6; possibly TRBD1 for D (6 bases). There are 16 residues in the CDR3. The germline V and J ends were trimmed by 2 bases and 3 bases, with 11 bases remaining between them. Germline CDR1 LGHNA, CDR2 YSLEER.

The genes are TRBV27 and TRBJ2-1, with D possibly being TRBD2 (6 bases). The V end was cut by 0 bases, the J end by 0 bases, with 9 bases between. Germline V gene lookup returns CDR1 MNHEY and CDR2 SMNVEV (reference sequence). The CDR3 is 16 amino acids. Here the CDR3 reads CASSLSAGSSYNEQFF. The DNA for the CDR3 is TGTGCCAGCAGTTTATCTGCGGGGAGCTCCTACAATGAGCAGTTCTTC.

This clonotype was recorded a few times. The CDR3 DNA is TGTGCCAGCAGCTTGGAGGGGTACGAAAACATTCAGTACTTC. It is translated as CASSLEGYENIQYF. The chain carries TRBV5-5 and TRBJ2-4; D is possibly TRBD1 (5 bases). Trimming removed 0 bases at V and 5 bases at J, with 9 bases between. Germline CDR1 reads SGHKS; CDR2 reads YYEKEE (reference sequence). The CDR3 contains 14 residues.

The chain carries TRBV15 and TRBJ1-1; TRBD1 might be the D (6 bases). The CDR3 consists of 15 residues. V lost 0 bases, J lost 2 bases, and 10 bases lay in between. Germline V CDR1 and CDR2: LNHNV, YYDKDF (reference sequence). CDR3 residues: CATSRDKGGNTEAFF. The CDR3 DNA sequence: TGTGCCACCAGCAGAGATAAGGGGGGTAACACTGAAGCTTTCTTT.

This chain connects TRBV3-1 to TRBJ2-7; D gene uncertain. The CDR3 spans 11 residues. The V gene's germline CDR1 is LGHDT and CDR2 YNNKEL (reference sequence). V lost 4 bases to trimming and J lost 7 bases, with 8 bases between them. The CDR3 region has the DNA TGTGCCAGCAGCCCCACAAGAGAGCAGTACTTC. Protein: CASSPTREQYF.

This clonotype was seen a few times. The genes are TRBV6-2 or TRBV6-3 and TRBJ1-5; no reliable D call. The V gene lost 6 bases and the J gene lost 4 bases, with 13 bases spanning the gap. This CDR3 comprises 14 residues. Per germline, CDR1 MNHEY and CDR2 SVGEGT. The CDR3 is CASRGREGNQPQHF. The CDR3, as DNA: TGTGCCAGCAGAGGCCGGGAAGGTAATCAGCCCCAGCATTTT.

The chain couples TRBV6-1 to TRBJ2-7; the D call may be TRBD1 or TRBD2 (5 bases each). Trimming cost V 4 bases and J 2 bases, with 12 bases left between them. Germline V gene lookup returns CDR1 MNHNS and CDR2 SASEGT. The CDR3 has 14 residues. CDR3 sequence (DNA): TGTGCCAGCAGTGTTGGGGACGTCGCCTACGAGCAGTACTTC. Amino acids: CASSVGDVAYEQYF.

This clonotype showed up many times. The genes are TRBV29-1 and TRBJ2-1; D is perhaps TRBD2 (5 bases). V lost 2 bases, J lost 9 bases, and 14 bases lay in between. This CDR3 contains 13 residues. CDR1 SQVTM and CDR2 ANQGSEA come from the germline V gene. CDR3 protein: CSVEQLRAGEQFF. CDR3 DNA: TGCAGCGTTGAACAACTGAGGGCTGGTGAGCAGTTCTTC.